The clone carrying this T cell receptor beta chain was observed a few times. The CDR3 totals 15 residues. Germline V gene sequence: CDR1 SNHLY, CDR2 FYNNEI. V lost 4 bases and J 2 bases, leaving 14 bases between the germline ends. This record belongs to a study of T cell changes during pregnancy in multiple sclerosis. Here immunoSEQ multiplex PCR was the method, and the copy in TCRdb shows in-frame clones only, minus some. The sample carries tens of thousands of clones, around 93% recorded once. The input for sequencing was peripheral blood, taken before pregnancy. This TCR was recovered from a female donor with multiple sclerosis, enrolled in a pregnancy study. The chain recombines TRBV2 with TRBJ1-1; no definite D call. The CDR3 reads CASSVTQRGNTEAFF. The DNA of the CDR3 is TGTGCCAGCAGTGTCACGCAGCGGGGTAACACTGAAGCTTTCTTT.